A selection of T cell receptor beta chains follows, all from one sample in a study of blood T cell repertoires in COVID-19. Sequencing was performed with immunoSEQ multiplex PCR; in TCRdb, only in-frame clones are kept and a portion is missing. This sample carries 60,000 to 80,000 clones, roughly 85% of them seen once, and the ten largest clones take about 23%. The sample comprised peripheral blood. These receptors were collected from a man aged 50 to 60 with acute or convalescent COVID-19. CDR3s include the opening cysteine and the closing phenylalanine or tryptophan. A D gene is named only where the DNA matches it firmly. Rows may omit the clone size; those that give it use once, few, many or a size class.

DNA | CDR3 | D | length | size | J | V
TGCAGCGTTGACCAAGGGACACAAAGCTCCTACGAGCAGTACTTC | CSVDQGTQSSYEQYF | - | 15 | - | TRBJ2-7 | TRBV29-1
TGTGCCAGCAGCTTAAATAACAGGTTGAGCGAGCAGTACTTC | CASSLNNRLSEQYF | - | 14 | - | TRBJ2-7 | TRBV7-2
TGCGCCAGCAGCGCGGGGGGTCGCACAGATACGCAGTATTTT | CASSAGGRTDTQYF | TRBD2 | 14 | few | TRBJ2-3 | TRBV5-1
TGTGCCAGCAGCTTAGTAGCGGGGGGGTCCACAGATACGCAGTATTTT | CASSLVAGGSTDTQYF | TRBD2 | 16 | - | TRBJ2-3 | TRBV7-8
TGTGCCAGCAGCGTAGCGGGGGACGGCTACTCTGGAAACACCATATATTTT | CASSVAGDGYSGNTIYF | - | 17 | - | TRBJ1-3 | TRBV9
TGTGCCAGCAGCTTAAGGACAGATAATTCACCCCTCCACTTT | CASSLRTDNSPLHF | - | 14 | - | TRBJ1-6 | TRBV7-8
TGTGCCAGCAGTACCAGGGGGAGTGATGGCTACACCTTC | CASSTRGSDGYTF | TRBD1 | 13 | - | TRBJ1-2 | TRBV6-5
TGTGCCAGCAGTCCCCAGGGTGCGGGGGGGTGGACAGATACGCAGTATTTT | CASSPQGAGGWTDTQYF | TRBD2 | 17 | - | TRBJ2-3 | TRBV7-8
TGCGCCAGCAGCTTGGCGGGGGGCGAGAATTCACCCCTCCACTTT | CASSLAGGENSPLHF | - | 15 | - | TRBJ1-6 | TRBV5-1
TGTGCCAGCAGCTTGGATGGGGGGGAGCAGTACTTC | CASSLDGGEQYF | - | 12 | - | TRBJ2-7 | TRBV5-4
TGTGCCAGTAGTATGGCAGAAAATGAAAAACTGTTTTTT | CASSMAENEKLFF | - | 13 | - | TRBJ1-4 | TRBV19
TGCGCCAGCGCACGGGGGGTCCAAGAGACCCAGTACTTC | CASARGVQETQYF | TRBD2 | 13 | - | TRBJ2-5 | TRBV10-1